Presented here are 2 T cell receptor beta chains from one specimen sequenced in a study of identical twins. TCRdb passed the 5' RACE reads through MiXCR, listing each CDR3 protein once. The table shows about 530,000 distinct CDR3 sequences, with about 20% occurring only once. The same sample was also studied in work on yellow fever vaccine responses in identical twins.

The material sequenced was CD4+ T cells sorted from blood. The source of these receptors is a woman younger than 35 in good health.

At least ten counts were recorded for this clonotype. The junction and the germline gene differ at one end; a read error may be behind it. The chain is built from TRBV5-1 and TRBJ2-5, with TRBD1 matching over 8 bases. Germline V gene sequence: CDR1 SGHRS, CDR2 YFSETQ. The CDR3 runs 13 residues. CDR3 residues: CASSSGGGETQYF. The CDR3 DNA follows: TGTGCCAGTAGTTCAGGGGGCGGAGAGACCCAGTACTTC. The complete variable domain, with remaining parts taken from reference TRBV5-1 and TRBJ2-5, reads KAGVTQTPRYLIKTRGQQVTLSCSPISGHRSVSWYQQTPGQGLQFLFEYFSETQRNKGNFPGRFSGRQFSNSRSEMNVSTLELGDSALYLCASSSGGGETQYFGPGTRLLVL.

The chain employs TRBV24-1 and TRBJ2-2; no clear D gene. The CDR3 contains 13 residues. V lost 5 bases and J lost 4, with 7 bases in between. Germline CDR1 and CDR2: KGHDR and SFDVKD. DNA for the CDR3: TGTGCCACCAGTGCTTGGAGCACCGGGGAGCTGTTTTTT. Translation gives CATSAWSTGELFF.